These 4 T cell receptor beta chains share one sample of origin, sequenced in a study of blood T cell repertoires in COVID-19. The repertoire was sequenced with immunoSEQ multiplex PCR; TCRdb's copy has only in-frame clones and lacks some. Seen here are a few hundred thousand clones, about 85% observed once, and the top ten hold less than 8.5%. Sequenced material: PBMCs or T cells enriched from blood (not recorded which). The origin of the receptors is a woman aged 45-65 years who had been exposed to COVID-19.

This chain's CDR3 is CARGQGMGYGYTF. The CDR3 coding sequence is TGTGCCAGAGGGCAGGGCATGGGCTATGGCTACACCTTC. The genes are TRBV6-6 and TRBJ1-2; D is possibly TRBD1 (5 bases). V lost 9 bases to trimming and J lost 4 bases, with 15 bases between them. The germline gives CDR1 MNHNY, CDR2 SVGAGI (reference sequence). CDR3 length: 13 amino acids.

The chain has TRBV7-9 and TRBJ2-7; D might be TRBD2 (5 bases). The germline V and J ends were trimmed by 5 bases and 4 bases, with 15 bases remaining between them. The CDR3 spans 14 residues. Germline V gene data show CDR1 as SEHNR and CDR2 as FQNEAQ (reference sequence). The CDR3 region is CASSPTVGGYEQYF. The CDR3 DNA follows: TGTGCCAGCAGCCCCACTGTGGGCGGGTACGAGCAGTACTTC.

This clone was recorded a few times. The chain carries TRBV7-2 and TRBJ2-7; 11 bases are a match to TRBD2. Germline V lookup: CDR1 SGHTA, CDR2 FQGNSA. V shed 6 bases and J 2 bases; nucleotides not matched to a gene: 12. This CDR3 region has 17 residues. CDR3 region: CASRKTGTSGSAYEQYF. In nucleotides, the CDR3 is TGTGCCAGCAGAAAAACCGGGACTAGCGGATCGGCCTACGAGCAGTACTTC.

This clone was seen once. The V gene is TRBV29-1, the J gene TRBJ1-5, with D hard to call. Germline assignment: CDR1 SQVTM and CDR2 ANQGSEA. V lost 1 base and J 1 base, leaving 8 bases between the germline ends. This CDR3 contains 14 residues. CDR3 sequence (DNA): TGCAGCGTTGAAGCCTCGAGGAGCAATCAGCCCCAGCATTTT. It encodes CSVEASRSNQPQHF.